This T cell receptor (beta chain) was sequenced for a study of spatial heterogeneity in lung cancer. The overall study: TCR and UMI combinations that were unique each appeared, on average, more than ten times in raw reads. Points from the study as a whole: At tumor resection, ubiquitous expanded TCRs were detected in blood more often than later.

The library protocol tagged each TCR cDNA with a unique molecular identifier. From the 5' RACE reads, TCRdb called clonotypes with MiXCR, one entry per CDR3 protein. The data contain 20,000 to 25,000 distinct CDR3 sequences, 3.5% to 5.5% of them singletons. There are 16 residues in the CDR3. Germline values: CDR1 SGHRS, CDR2 YFSETQ. Trimming removed 1 base from V and 6 bases from J, with 17 bases in between. This clonotype was detected many times. Its antigen is still unknown. Time point reported: sample taken at primary tumor resection. Donors were around 70 untreated early-stage non-small cell lung cancer patients.

This chain connects TRBV5-1 to TRBJ2-1; D might be TRBD1 (6 bases). The sequence derives from a male donor with early-stage non-small cell lung cancer. Specimen: PBMCs, collected at surgery. In DNA, the CDR3 is TGCGCCAGCAGCTTGCATGAGGGGACAAAGGTCAATGAGCAGTTCTTC. This encodes CASSLHEGTKVNEQFF.